Listed below are T cell receptor beta chains from one sample, sequenced in a study of cytomegalovirus exposure and HLA in healthy donors. Produced via immunoSEQ multiplex PCR; TCRdb's table is partial and in-frame only. In the table there are around 80,000 clones, over 70% of which are singletons. The sample was PBMCs. The source is a man aged 40-49 years in good health and CMV-seropositive. The CDR3 runs from the conserved cysteine through the conserved F or W. D genes are given only for firm matches. Not every row has a clone size; where given, it reads once, few, many or a size class.

TRBJ2-2 TRBD2 TRBV27 - CASSLSSGITNTGELFF TGTGCCAGCAGTTTGTCTAGCGGGATTACGAACACCGGGGAGCTGTTTTTT
TRBJ1-4 - TRBV9 - CASSANGQTNEKLFF TGTGCCAGCAGCGCAAATGGACAGACTAATGAAAAACTGTTTTTT
TRBJ2-5 TRBD2 TRBV7-8 - CASSLKAGRAETQYF TGTGCCAGCAGCTTAAAGGCGGGGAGGGCAGAGACCCAGTACTTC
TRBJ2-7 TRBD1 TRBV5-1 - CASSLQGVNSYEQYF TGCGCCAGCAGCTTGCAGGGGGTTAACTCCTACGAGCAGTACTTC
TRBJ2-7 - TRBV28 - CASSPPGSGGYEQYF TGTGCCAGCAGCCCCCCCGGTAGCGGTGGCTACGAGCAGTACTTC
TRBJ1-2 TRBD1 TRBV6-1 once CASSGQGLGGYTF TGTGCCAGCAGTGGACAGGGCTTGGGAGGCTACACCTTC
TRBJ2-1 TRBD2 TRBV7-8 once CASSLSSGLAGNEQFF TGTGCCAGCAGCTTATCTAGTGGGCTAGCGGGGAATGAGCAGTTCTTC
TRBJ2-7 TRBD2 TRBV5-1 - CASSSRTSGSIYEQYF TGCGCCAGCAGCTCCCGAACTAGCGGGAGTATCTACGAGCAGTACTTC
TRBJ1-5 - TRBV11-2 - CASSATARGPQHF TGTGCCAGCAGCGCGACAGCTAGGGGGCCCCAGCATTTT
TRBJ2-2 - TRBV7-7 - CASSSKGAGELFF TGTGCCAGCAGCTCAAAGGGGGCCGGGGAGCTGTTTTTT
TRBJ2-7 TRBD2 TRBV6-1 - CASSETSGKTYEQYF TGTGCCAGCAGTGAGACTAGCGGAAAGACCTACGAGCAGTACTTC
TRBJ1-6 - TRBV7-2 - CASSRQTGQMTPLHF TGTGCCAGCAGCCGACAAACGGGACAAATGACACCCCTCCACTTT
TRBJ2-7 TRBD1 TRBV25-1 - CATRQGRGEQYF TGTGCCACCCGACAGGGACGGGGCGAGCAGTACTTC
TRBJ1-2 TRBD1 TRBV19 - CASSIMTGEEYGYTF TGTGCCAGTAGTATAATGACAGGGGAGGAGTATGGCTACACCTTC
TRBJ1-5 - TRBV6-5 few CASSPAEVGQPQHF TGTGCCAGCAGTCCGGCGGAAGTAGGTCAGCCCCAGCATTTT
TRBJ1-3 - TRBV4-2 few CASSQSDSGADTIYF TGTGCCAGCAGCCAATCCGACTCCGGAGCGGACACCATATATTTT
TRBJ1-4 TRBD1 TRBV5-1 few CASSSGTGDEKLFF TGCGCCAGCAGCTCCGGGACAGGGGATGAAAAACTGTTTTTT
TRBJ2-1 - TRBV30 few CAWSVGGLRLEQFF TGTGCCTGGAGTGTTGGGGGGTTAAGGCTTGAGCAGTTCTTC
TRBJ2-3 - TRBV13 - CASSSNYGKDTQYF TGTGCCAGCAGCTCTAACTATGGAAAAGATACGCAGTATTTT
TRBJ2-2 - TRBV5-1 - CASSSTLAGGELFF TGCGCCAGCAGCTCGACACTAGCCGGCGGGGAGCTGTTTTTT
TRBJ2-7 TRBD2 TRBV10-2 - CASSRDGGTYEQYF TGCGCCAGCAGCCGGGACGGGGGGACCTACGAGCAGTACTTC
TRBJ2-6 - TRBV4-2 - CASSQDLSGANVLTF TGTGCCAGCAGCCAAGACCTTTCTGGGGCCAACGTCCTGACTTTC
TRBJ1-1 - TRBV2 - CASNSRGQNTEAFF TGTGCCAGCAATAGCAGGGGACAGAACACTGAAGCTTTCTTT
TRBJ1-3 TRBD1 TRBV4-3 - CASSQDRGQPSSGNTIYF TGCGCCAGCAGCCAAGATCGGGGACAGCCGAGCTCTGGAAACACCATATATTTT
TRBJ2-7 TRBD1 TRBV4-3 few CASTSGTETYEQYF TGCGCCAGCACCTCTGGGACAGAGACTTACGAGCAGTACTTC
TRBJ1-2 TRBD1 TRBV7-9 few CASSLAGQDGYTF TGTGCCAGCAGCTTAGCAGGACAGGATGGCTACACCTTC
TRBJ2-6 TRBD2 TRBV6-6 - CASTGGSGANVLTF TGTGCCAGCACGGGGGGCTCTGGGGCCAACGTCCTGACTTTC
TRBJ1-6 - TRBV6-8 - CASFPWWRAPLHF TGTGCCAGCTTCCCCTGGTGGAGAGCACCCCTCCACTTT